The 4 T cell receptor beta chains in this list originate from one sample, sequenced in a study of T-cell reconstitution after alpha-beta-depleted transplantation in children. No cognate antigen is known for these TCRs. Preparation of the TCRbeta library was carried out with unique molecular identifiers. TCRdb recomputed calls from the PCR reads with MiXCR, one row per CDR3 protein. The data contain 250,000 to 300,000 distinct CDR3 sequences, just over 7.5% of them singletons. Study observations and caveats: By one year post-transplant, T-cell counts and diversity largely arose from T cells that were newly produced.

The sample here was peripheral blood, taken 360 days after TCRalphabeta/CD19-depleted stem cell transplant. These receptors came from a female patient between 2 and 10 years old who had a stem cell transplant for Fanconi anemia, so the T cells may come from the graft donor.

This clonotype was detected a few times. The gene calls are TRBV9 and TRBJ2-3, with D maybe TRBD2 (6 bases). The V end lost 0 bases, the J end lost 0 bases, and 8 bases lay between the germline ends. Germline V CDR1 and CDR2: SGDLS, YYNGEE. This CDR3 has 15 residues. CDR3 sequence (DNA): TGTGCCAGCAGCGTAGTCAGCGGGAGCACAGATACGCAGTATTTT. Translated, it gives CASSVVSGSTDTQYF.

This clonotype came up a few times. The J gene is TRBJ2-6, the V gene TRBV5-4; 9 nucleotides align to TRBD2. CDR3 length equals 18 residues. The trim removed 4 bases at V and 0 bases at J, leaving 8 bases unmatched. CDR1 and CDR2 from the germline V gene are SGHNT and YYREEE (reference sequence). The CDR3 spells CASSSRLAENSGANVLTF. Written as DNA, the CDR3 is TGTGCCAGCAGCAGCCGACTAGCGGAAAACTCTGGGGCCAACGTCCTGACTTTC. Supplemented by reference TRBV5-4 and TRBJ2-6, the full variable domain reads ETGVTQSPTHLIKTRGQQVTLRCSSQSGHNTVSWYQQALGQGPQFIFQYYREEENGRGNFPPRFSGLQFPNYSSELNVNALELDDSALYLCASSSRLAENSGANVLTFGAGSRLTVL.

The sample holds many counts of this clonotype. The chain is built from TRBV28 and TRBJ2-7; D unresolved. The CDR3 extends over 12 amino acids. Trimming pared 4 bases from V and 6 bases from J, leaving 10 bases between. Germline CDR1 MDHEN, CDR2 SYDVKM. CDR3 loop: CASSYDLSEQYV. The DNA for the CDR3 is TGTGCCAGCAGTTACGACCTCTCCGAGCAGTACGTC.

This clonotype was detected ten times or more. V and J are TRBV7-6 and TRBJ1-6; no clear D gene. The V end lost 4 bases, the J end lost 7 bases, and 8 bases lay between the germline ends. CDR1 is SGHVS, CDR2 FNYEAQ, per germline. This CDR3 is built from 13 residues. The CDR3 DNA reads TGTGCCAGCAGCTCCACGGAAAATTCACCCCTCCACTTT. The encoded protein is CASSSTENSPLHF.